The present TCR beta chain was sequenced within a study of shared clonotypes between healthy human individuals. Findings and limits, study-wide: The authors sampled blood alone, and tissue repertoires likely differ.

Deep-level settings were used for running the assay. Sorted-subset replicate PCRs used 200 ng of genomic DNA. This amount corresponded to 25,000 to 30,000 T cell genomes. Libraries were prepared by immunoSEQ multiplex PCR; TCRdb keeps only in-frame clonotypes and omits some of them. Of fewer than 850,000 clones in the sample, about nine tenths were seen once. Donors, healthy HIV-negative adults, lacked recent acute infections or vaccinations. On this clone: The antigen remains unidentified.

The CDR3 extends over 15 amino acids. The junction had 5 bases not matched to a gene; V was cut back by 3 bases and J by 6 bases. CDR1 is SEHNR and CDR2 is FQNEAQ in the germline V gene (reference sequence). The chain joins TRBV7-9 to TRBJ2-1, with 10 nucleotides matching TRBD2. Sequencing was carried out using memory CD8+ T cells from PBMCs. Subset here: CD45RO+ cells pooled with CCR7-negative TemRA cells. This receptor was taken from a man aged 18 to 30 in good health. Some clones in this sample may be carry-over from other donors' samples. The CDR3 DNA follows: TGTGCCAGCAGCTTGGGGACTAGCGTGATCAATGAGCAGTTCTTC. Translating it yields CASSLGTSVINEQFF.